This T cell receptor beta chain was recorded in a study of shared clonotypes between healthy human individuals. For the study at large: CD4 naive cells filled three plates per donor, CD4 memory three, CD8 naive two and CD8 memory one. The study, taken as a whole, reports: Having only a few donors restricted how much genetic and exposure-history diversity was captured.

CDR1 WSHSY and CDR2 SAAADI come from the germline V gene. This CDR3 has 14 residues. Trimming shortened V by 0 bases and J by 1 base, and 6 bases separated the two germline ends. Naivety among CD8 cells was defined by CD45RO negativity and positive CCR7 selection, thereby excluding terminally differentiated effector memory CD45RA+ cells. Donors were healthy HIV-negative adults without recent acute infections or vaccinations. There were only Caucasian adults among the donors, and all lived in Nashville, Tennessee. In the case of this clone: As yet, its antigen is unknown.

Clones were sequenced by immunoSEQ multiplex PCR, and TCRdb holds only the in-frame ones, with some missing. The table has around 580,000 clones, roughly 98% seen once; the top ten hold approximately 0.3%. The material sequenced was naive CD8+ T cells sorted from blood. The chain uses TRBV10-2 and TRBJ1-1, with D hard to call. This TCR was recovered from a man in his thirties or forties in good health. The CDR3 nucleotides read TGCGCCAGCAGTGAGTCGGAGGGGAACACTGAAGCTTTCTTT. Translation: CASSESEGNTEAFF.